The 25 T cell receptor delta chains given below trace back to one sample, sequenced in a study of γδ T cells in repeated Plasmodium falciparum infection. Bulk repertoires came from Vgamma9/Vdelta2+ or Vdelta2-negative gammadelta T cells flow-sorted from PBMC. With CATT, TCRdb re-called clones from the multiplex PCR reads. The table has about 89,000 delta-chain clones, 1.4% to 1.5% seen once; the top ten hold 8.5% to 10%. Sequenced material: gamma-delta T cells from blood. The origin of the receptors is a pool of human donors (malaria-infected and uninfected, not separated).

This clone was seen repeatedly, ten times or more. The J gene is TRDJ1, the V gene TRDV2; weak D call: TRDD3 (6 bases). Trimming left V 0 bases short and J 0 bases short, with 10 bases between. Germline V gives CDR1 GEAIGNYY, CDR2 EKD. This CDR3 contains 15 residues. The CDR3 DNA reads TGTGCCTGTGACACCTTGGTGGGGGACACCGATAAACTCATCTTT. Protein sequence: CACDTLVGDTDKLIF.

This clone came up a few times. The translation of this DNA and the TCRdb protein of a much larger clone differ at residue 8, probably owing to a read error; the protein shown here is translated from the DNA. The J gene is TRDJ2, the V gene TRDV1, with 11 bases that match TRDD3. TCRdb gives no J gene; it was assigned here by matching the DNA to germline. The germline V gene encodes CDR1 TSWWSYY and CDR2 QGS. V was pared by 2 bases and J by 4 bases, with 27 bases of the junction left unmatched. The CDR3 spans 24 residues. The CDR3 DNA reads TGTGCTCTTGGGGAAAAGATGGCTCCTCCTACGTCTGGGGGATACTTAGAGTCGACAGCACAACTCTTCTTT. This sequence encodes CALGEKMAPPTSGGYLESTAQLFF.

As regards this clone: The same CDR3 can be traced to other DNA sequences in this sample. This chain joins TRDV3 and TRDJ1; 7 bases map to TRDD3. Germline matching of the DNA provided the J gene here, since TCRdb leaves it blank. The germline CDR1 and CDR2 sequences are TVYSNPD and GDNSRS (reference sequence). The length of the CDR3 is 16 residues. CDR3 sequence reads: CAFPRLGGPCADKLIF. The CDR3 DNA sequence: TGTGCTTTCCCTAGGCTGGGGGGTCCTTGCGCCGATAAACTCATCTTT.

About this clone: TCRdb lists the protein of a much larger clone for this DNA, which differs at residue 4, so this is likely a read error; the protein given here is translated from the DNA itself. The chain links TRDV3 to TRDJ1; TRDD3 aligns across 9 bases. In the absence of a J gene in TCRdb, the DNA was matched to germline to assign it here. Germline V gives CDR1 TVYSNPD, CDR2 GDNSRS (reference sequence). Trimming removed 5 bases from V and 5 bases from J; junction bases left unmatched: 18. The CDR3 sequence is 16 residues long. The CDR3 coding sequence is TGTGCCGTTATTGGACTTCGGGGGGATACCCTTGATAAACTCATCTTT. Protein sequence: CAVIGLRGDTLDKLIF.

A note on this clone: This probably arose from a read error, given a far larger clone one base away. This CDR3 is also generated by other DNA sequences in the sample. The J gene is TRDJ1, the V gene TRDV2; 10 bases fit TRDD3. The J gene comes from matching the DNA to germline here; TCRdb lacks it. The junction had 32 bases not matched to a gene; V was cut back by 0 bases and J by 2 bases. This CDR3 contains 25 residues. The germline gives CDR1 GEAIGNYY, CDR2 EKD. The CDR3 here is CACDTVGLGGYAANRVSETTDKLIF. The CDR3 DNA is TGTGCCTGTGACACCGTCGGTCTGGGGGGATACGCGGCGAACCGCGTATCCGAGACTACCGATAAACTCATCTTT.

This clone showed up many times. This chain joins TRDV1 and TRDJ1; TRDD3 matches at 10 bases. V lost 3 bases and J lost 0; bases outside the gene matches: 25. Germline V gene lookup returns CDR1 TSWWSYY and CDR2 QGS. The CDR3 spans 23 residues. The CDR3 DNA is TGTGCTCTTGGGGACTTCAGCTCCTTCCTAAAACTTTACTGGGGGATGAACACCGATAAACTCATCTTT. Translating it yields CALGDFSSFLKLYWGMNTDKLIF.

A note on this clone: TCRdb's protein for this DNA is that of a much larger clone and differs from the translation at residue 8, likely a read error; the protein shown is the DNA translation. In DNA form, the CDR3 reads TGTGCTCTTGGGGAACTAGGGGCGCACTGGGGGATATTTAGGCCTCATCCTTTACCTTACACCGATAAACTCATCTTT. Protein product: CALGELGAHWGIFRPHPLPYTDKLIF. The chain uses TRDV1 and TRDJ1; 11 bases align to TRDD3. V shed 0 bases, J shed 0 bases, and the junction held 30 bases outside the gene matches. This CDR3 has 26 amino acids. The V gene's germline CDR1 is TSWWSYY and CDR2 QGS.

A remark on this clone: TCRdb shows a much larger clone's protein in place of this DNA's translation, and the two differ at residue 7, likely through a read error; the protein shown is translated from the DNA. V usage is TRDV1 and J usage is TRDJ1; 11 bases match TRDD3. Matching the DNA to germline supplied the J gene, which TCRdb does not give. Trimming took 3 bases from V and 1 from J; bases not matched to a gene: 28. Germline values: CDR1 TSWWSYY, CDR2 QGS. The CDR3 extends over 24 amino acids. The CDR3 sequence is CALGEPPSLFVLGDNRKVTDKLIF. The CDR3 DNA reads as TGTGCTCTTGGGGAGCCCCCCTCCCTTTTCGTACTGGGGGATAATAGGAAGGTCACCGATAAACTCATCTTT.

Note on this clone: A read error likely explains this, since a far larger clone differs by one base. The sample contains more than one DNA sequence encoding this CDR3. TRDV1 is the V gene, and the J gene was not called; the DNA was not used to check the table's D call, TRDD3. There are 22 residues in the CDR3. Per the germline V gene, CDR1 is TSWWSYY and CDR2 is QGS. DNA of the CDR3: TGTGCTCTTGGGCCCCTGGAATTCCTTCGATCTATACTGGGGGACTACACCGATAAGCTCATCTTT. Residues: CALGPLEFLRSILGDYTDKLIF.

Note on this clone: TCRdb's listed protein matches a much larger clone and diverges from this DNA's translation at residue 6, likely through a read error; the protein shown comes from the DNA. The chain couples TRDV1 to TRDJ1; 8 bases line up with TRDD3. Matching the DNA to germline supplied the J gene, which TCRdb does not give. The J segment lost 2 bases and the V segment lost 2 bases, leaving 16 bases of the junction unmatched. This CDR3 contains 19 residues. The germline gives CDR1 TSWWSYY, CDR2 QGS. This chain's CDR3 is CALGEYYVSGDIDTDKLIF. The CDR3 coding sequence is TGTGCTCTTGGGGAATATTACGTCTCGGGGGATATTGATACCGATAAACTCATCTTT.

This clone was picked up a small number of times. For this DNA, TCRdb reports the protein of a much larger clone, which diverges at residue 18, most likely from a read error; the protein presented here is translated directly from the DNA. The J gene is uncalled and the V gene is TRDV1; no check of the table's D call, TRDD3, against the DNA was made. CDR1 TSWWSYY and CDR2 QGS come from the germline V gene. This CDR3 comprises 19 residues. The CDR3 loop reads CALGELLGGGYAWTDKLTF. The DNA for the CDR3 is TGTGCTCTTGGGGAACTCCTAGGTGGGGGATACGCTTGGACCGATAAACTCACCTTT.

This clone has a handful of counts. A far larger clone is just one base off, so this is likely a read error. Other nucleotide sequences from this sample produce the same CDR3. J gene calling gave no result, while the V gene is TRDV3. Germline CDR1 and CDR2: TVYSNPD and GDNSRS (reference sequence). This CDR3 comprises 17 residues. As DNA, the CDR3 is TGTGCCTTTCCTTCCTCCGGAGGTATAAGGCAATCCGATAAGCTCATCTTT. Translation gives CAFPSSGGIRQSDKLIF.

The table lists this clone with a few counts. The TCRdb protein comes from a much larger clone and disagrees with this DNA's translation at residue 14, likely due to a read error; the protein given here is derived from the DNA. This rearrangement joins TRAV38-2/DV8 to TRDJ1; a possible D gene is TRDD2 (6 bases). As TCRdb names no J gene, one was assigned here on the basis of a DNA match to germline. The CDR3 consists of 21 residues. Per the germline V gene, CDR1 is TSESDYY and CDR2 is QEAYKQQN. V lost 0 bases, J lost 10 bases, and 37 bases lay in between. In nucleotides, the CDR3 is TGTGCTTATAGGAGCGCGGGTATAGGAGGCTTCCTGCTACCGAGCGGGGTCGGACTCATCTTT. Protein product: CAYRSAGIGGFLLPSGVGLIF.

A word on this clone: Translating this DNA gives a protein that differs at residue 11 from the TCRdb one, which belongs to a much larger clone; a read error is likely, and the protein shown is this translation. V gene TRDV3 combines with J gene TRDJ1; perhaps TRDD3 as D (6 bases). The length of the CDR3 is 15 residues. CDR1 is TVYSNPD and CDR2 is GDNSRS in the germline V gene (reference sequence). V lost 3 bases to trimming and J lost 7 bases, with 24 bases between them. CDR3 region: CALVLPPGIRSKLIF. The CDR3 DNA reads TGTGCCTTAGTTCTTCCCCCGGGGATTAGGAGTAAACTCATCTTT.

This clone was seen only a few times. Given a far larger clone just one base away, this is likely a sequencing read error. Additional DNA sequences in this sample encode the identical CDR3. This chain joins TRDV2 and TRDJ1; D uncertain. TCRdb does not report a J gene; here it was assigned by matching the DNA to germline references. The germline V gene has CDR1 GEAIGNYY and CDR2 EKD. The CDR3 runs 14 residues. In DNA, the CDR3 is TGTGCCTGCGACAAGGGACGGTACACCGATAAACTCATCTTT. It yields the protein CACDKGRYTDKLIF.

For this clone: With a far larger clone one base away, a read error is the likely cause. Other DNA sequences in this specimen translate into the identical CDR3. V gene TRDV2 combines with J gene TRDJ3; D is possibly TRDD3 (5 bases). TCRdb offers no J gene call, so here the DNA was matched to germline to obtain one. Germline V gene lookup returns CDR1 GEAIGNYY and CDR2 EKD. The CDR3 covers 16 residues. The CDR3 region is CACDTAGAWDTRQMFF. In DNA form, the CDR3 reads TGTGCCTGCGACACTGCGGGGGCCTGGGACACCCGACAGATGTTTTTC.

This clone occurred many times. V usage is TRDV1 and J usage is TRDJ1; possible D gene TRDD3, 5 bases. The length of the CDR3 is 18 residues. V was shortened by 4 bases and J by 0 bases, with 21 bases between the two germline ends. From germline, CDR1 is TSWWSYY and CDR2 QGS. CDR3: CALGASTVLDPYTDKLIF. The DNA of the CDR3 is TGTGCTCTTGGGGCATCCACAGTACTGGACCCGTACACCGATAAACTCATCTTT.

This clone showed up just a few times. A read error likely explains why the TCRdb protein, taken from a much larger clone, differs from this DNA's translation at residue 8; the protein shown is translated from the DNA. This chain uses TRDV3 with TRDJ1, with 9 bases matching TRDD3. Trimming cost V 0 bases and J 8 bases; bases outside gene matches: 13. The CDR3 is 15 amino acids. Germline V CDR1 and CDR2: TVYSNPD, GDNSRS (reference sequence). In DNA form, the CDR3 reads TGTGCCTTTAGCAACCTGCTACGGGGGGATACCAAACTCATCTTT. It encodes CAFSNLLRGDTKLIF.

Regarding this clone: The TCRdb protein, from a much larger clone, departs from this DNA's translation at residue 7, likely by read error; the protein shown derives from the DNA. The chain carries TRDV1 and TRDJ1; 9 bases agree with TRDD3. The CDR3 contains 19 residues. V was pared by 1 base and J by 0 bases, with 12 bases of the junction left unmatched. CDR1 and CDR2 from the germline V gene are TSWWSYY and QGS. The CDR3 here is CALGEPDTLGDPNTDKLIF. CDR3 DNA: TGTGCTCTTGGGGAACCCGACACCCTGGGGGATCCGAACACCGATAAACTCATCTTT.

This clone has only a few counts. The TCRdb protein, from a much larger clone, departs from this DNA's translation at residue 11, likely by read error; the protein shown derives from the DNA. The rearrangement joins TRDV1 to TRDJ1; tentatively, D is TRDD2 (7 bases). The J gene was missing in TCRdb and was found by matching the end of the DNA to germline. The CDR3 extends over 22 amino acids. Germline CDR1 is TSWWSYY and CDR2 is QGS. The V end lost 0 bases, the J end lost 4 bases, and 33 bases lay between the germline ends. The CDR3 here is CALGELGRPSCVTGSPGDKLIF. CDR3 in DNA: TGTGCTCTTGGGGAACTGGGGAGGCCTTCCTGCGTGACTGGGAGCCCTGGCGATAAACTCATCTTT.

This clone was observed at least ten times. This likely came from a read error, as a far larger clone is one base away. This sample also contains other DNA sequences that code for the same CDR3. J is TRDJ1 and V is TRDV1, with 7 bases matching TRDD3. Germline trimming cut 6 bases from V and 3 bases from J; bases unmatched to any gene: 13. The germline V gene encodes CDR1 TSWWSYY and CDR2 QGS. This CDR3 contains 16 residues. CDR3: CALGLTGGSTPDKLIF. DNA for the CDR3: TGTGCTCTTGGCCTTACCGGGGGATCAACACCCGATAAACTCATCTTT.

This clone was counted between two and nine times. It differs at one base from a far larger clone, so likely a read error. Other DNA sequences in this specimen translate into the identical CDR3. The V gene is TRDV3, the J gene TRDJ1, with D possibly TRDD3 on 5 matching bases. Trimming stripped 4 bases from V and 2 bases from J, with 17 bases between. The germline CDR1 and CDR2 sequences are TVYSNPD and GDNSRS (reference sequence). This CDR3 has 14 residues. CDR3 sequence (DNA): TGTGCCTCCCAGGGGGGTTTGTATACCGATAAACTCATCTTT. Its protein is CASQGGLYTDKLIF.

A few counts support this clone. A read error likely explains why the TCRdb protein, taken from a much larger clone, differs from this DNA's translation at residue 14; the protein shown is translated from the DNA. The genes are TRDV3 and TRDJ1; 10 positions agree with TRDD3. The CDR3 totals 21 residues. Trimming removed 3 bases from V and 0 bases from J; junction bases left unmatched: 25. Germline values: CDR1 TVYSNPD, CDR2 GDNSRS (reference sequence). CDR3 sequence: CAFGRPSGLTGGSLYTDKLIF. DNA for the CDR3: TGTGCCTTCGGGAGGCCTTCAGGACTTACTGGGGGATCCTTGTACACCGATAAACTCATCTTT.

This clone was seen a few times. The TCRdb protein, from a much larger clone, departs from this DNA's translation at residue 3, likely by read error; the protein shown derives from the DNA. The V gene is TRDV3, the J gene TRDJ2; D unresolved. The CDR3 length is 11 residues. Per germline, CDR1 TVYSNPD and CDR2 GDNSRS (reference sequence). The CDR3 DNA is TGTGCTACTCCTTTGACAGCACAACTCTTCTTT. It codes for CATPLTAQLFF.

This clone was recorded a few times. TCRdb lists the protein of a much larger clone for this DNA, which differs at residue 8, so this is likely a read error; the protein given here is translated from the DNA itself. J is TRDJ1 and V is TRDV1; no clear D. Here the J gene came from matching the DNA to germline, since TCRdb omits it. V was trimmed by 0 bases and J by 0 bases, leaving 14 bases between them. Germline V gives CDR1 TSWWSYY, CDR2 QGS. This CDR3 region has 17 residues. CDR3 loop: CALGELLHIPYTDKLIF. The CDR3 DNA reads TGTGCTCTTGGGGAACTGTTGCATATCCCGTACACCGATAAACTCATCTTT.